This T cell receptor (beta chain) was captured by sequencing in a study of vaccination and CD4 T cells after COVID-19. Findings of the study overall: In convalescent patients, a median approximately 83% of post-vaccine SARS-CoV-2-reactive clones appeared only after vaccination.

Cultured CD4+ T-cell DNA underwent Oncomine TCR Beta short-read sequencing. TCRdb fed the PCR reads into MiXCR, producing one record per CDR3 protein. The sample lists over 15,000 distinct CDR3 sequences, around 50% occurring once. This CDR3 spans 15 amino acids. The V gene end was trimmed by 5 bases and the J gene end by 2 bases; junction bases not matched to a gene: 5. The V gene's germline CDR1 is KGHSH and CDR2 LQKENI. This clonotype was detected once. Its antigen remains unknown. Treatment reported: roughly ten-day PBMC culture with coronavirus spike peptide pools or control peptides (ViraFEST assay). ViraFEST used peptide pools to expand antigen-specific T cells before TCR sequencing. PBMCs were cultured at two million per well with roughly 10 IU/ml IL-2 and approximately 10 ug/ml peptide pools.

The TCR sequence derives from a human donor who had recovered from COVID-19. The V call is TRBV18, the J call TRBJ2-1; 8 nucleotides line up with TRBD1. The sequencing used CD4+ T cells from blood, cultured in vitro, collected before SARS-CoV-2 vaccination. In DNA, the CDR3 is TGTGCCAGCTCAGGGAGGACAGGGCCCTACAATGAGCAGTTCTTC. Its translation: CASSGRTGPYNEQFF.